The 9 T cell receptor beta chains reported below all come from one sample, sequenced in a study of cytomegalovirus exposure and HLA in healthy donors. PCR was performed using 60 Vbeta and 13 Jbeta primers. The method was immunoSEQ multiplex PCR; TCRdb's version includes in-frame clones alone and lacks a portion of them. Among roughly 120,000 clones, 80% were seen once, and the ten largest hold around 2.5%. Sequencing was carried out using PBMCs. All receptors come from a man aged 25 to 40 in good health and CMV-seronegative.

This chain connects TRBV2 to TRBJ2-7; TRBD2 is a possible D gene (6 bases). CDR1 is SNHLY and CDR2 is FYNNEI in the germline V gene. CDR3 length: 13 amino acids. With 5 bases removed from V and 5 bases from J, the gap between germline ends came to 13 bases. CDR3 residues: CASSTGTQHEQYF. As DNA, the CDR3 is TGTGCCAGCAGTACCGGGACTCAGCACGAGCAGTACTTC.

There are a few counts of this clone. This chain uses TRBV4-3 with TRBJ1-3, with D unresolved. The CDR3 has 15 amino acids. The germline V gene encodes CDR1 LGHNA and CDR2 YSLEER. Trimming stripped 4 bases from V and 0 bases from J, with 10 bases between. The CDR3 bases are TGCGCCAGCAGCCCAGCGAGTAGCTCTGGAAACACCATATATTTT. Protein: CASSPASSSGNTIYF.

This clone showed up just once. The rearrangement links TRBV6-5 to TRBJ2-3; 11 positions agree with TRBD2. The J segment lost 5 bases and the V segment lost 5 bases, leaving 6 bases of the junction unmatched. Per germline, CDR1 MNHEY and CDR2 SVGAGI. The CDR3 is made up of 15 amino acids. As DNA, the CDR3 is TGTGCCAGCAGTCACCGGCTAGCGGGGGGAGATACGCAGTATTTT. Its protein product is CASSHRLAGGDTQYF.

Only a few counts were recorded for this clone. The CDR3 sequence: CASSQAMNTEAFF. CDR3 sequence (DNA): TGCGCCAGCAGCCAAGCTATGAACACTGAAGCTTTCTTT. V usage is TRBV4-1 and J usage is TRBJ1-1; D is ambiguous. Germline V lookup: CDR1 MGHRA, CDR2 YSYEKL. The CDR3 is 13 amino acids. Trimming cost V 1 base and J 0 bases, with 3 bases left between them.

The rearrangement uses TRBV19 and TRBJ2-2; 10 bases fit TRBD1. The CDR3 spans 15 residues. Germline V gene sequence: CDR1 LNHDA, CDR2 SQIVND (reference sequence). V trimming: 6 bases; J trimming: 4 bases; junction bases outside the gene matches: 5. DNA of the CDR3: TGTGCCAGTAGCTCCGGGACAGGGGTCACCGGGGAGCTGTTTTTT. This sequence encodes CASSSGTGVTGELFF.

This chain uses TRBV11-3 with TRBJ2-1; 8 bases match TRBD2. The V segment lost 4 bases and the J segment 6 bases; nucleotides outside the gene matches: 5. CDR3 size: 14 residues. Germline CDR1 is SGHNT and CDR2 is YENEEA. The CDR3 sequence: CASSSLAGSNEQFF. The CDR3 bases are TGTGCCAGCAGCTCCTTAGCGGGGAGCAATGAGCAGTTCTTC.

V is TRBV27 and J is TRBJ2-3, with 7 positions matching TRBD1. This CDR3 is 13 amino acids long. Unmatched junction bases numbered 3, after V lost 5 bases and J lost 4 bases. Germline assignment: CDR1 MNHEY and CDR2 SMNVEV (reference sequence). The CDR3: CASSHGQADTQYF. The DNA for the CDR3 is TGTGCCAGCAGTCATGGACAGGCAGATACGCAGTATTTT.

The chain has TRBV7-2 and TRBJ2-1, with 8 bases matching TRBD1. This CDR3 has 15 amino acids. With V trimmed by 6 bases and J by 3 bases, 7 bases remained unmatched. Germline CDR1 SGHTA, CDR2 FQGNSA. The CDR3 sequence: CASSSTGGNYNEQFF. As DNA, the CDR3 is TGTGCCAGCAGTAGTACAGGGGGGAACTACAATGAGCAGTTCTTC.

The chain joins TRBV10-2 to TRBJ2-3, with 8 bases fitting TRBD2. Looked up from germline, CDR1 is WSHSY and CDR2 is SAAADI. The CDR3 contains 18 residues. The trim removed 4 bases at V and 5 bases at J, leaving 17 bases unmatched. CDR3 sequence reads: CASSGASGSLGARDTQYF. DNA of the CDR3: TGCGCCAGCAGTGGGGCTAGCGGGTCTCTAGGAGCCCGAGATACGCAGTATTTT.